This T cell receptor (beta chain) originates from a study of blood T cell repertoires in COVID-19 (dated by TCRdb to 2019 to 2021). Concerning the study at large: Collaborator samples came from the United States, Italy and Spain and covered acute and convalescent phases of COVID-19. The sample metadata nearly always contained a de-identified subject ID, COVID-19 status, age in years and sex. Samples came from the ongoing ImmuneRACE study (first 160 participants) plus 1,254 subjects from 6 global collaborators. The material from the prospective study consisted of cDNA or gDNA derived from T cells, B-cell-depleted T cells, or PBMCs. Where HLA class I and class II types were available, the types were taken from metadata supplied by the sample provider, not from assay-based typing. A freely available public database, intended as a resource for researchers studying the immune response to SARS-CoV-2, is where the repertoires were released. Subjects who had been exposed to COVID-19, were actively infected with it, or had recovered from it provided the deeply sampled blood TCRbeta repertoires that made up the dataset. General findings and caveats noted by the study authors: The quantity of clinical and demographic metadata differed by source and by participant and was supplied without curation.

One collaborating source in Seattle enrolled patients during active infection and followed them longitudinally through the course of disease. Collaborating institutions collected whole blood in K2EDTA tubes following their own protocols. For TCRbeta analysis, collaborators shipped samples in one of three forms: frozen whole blood, isolated PBMCs, or DNA extracted from either of those sample types. Notes on this clone: Its antigen is currently not known. The input lacks base qualities; no much larger clone sits a single base away.

TCRbeta CDR3 regions were amplified from genomic DNA using the immunoSEQ Assay, a bias-controlled multiplex PCR. The authors' pipeline ran thus. The number of nucleated cells in each sample was estimated by amplification of reference gene primers within the assay. To quantify the absolute abundance of each unique TCRbeta CDR3 rearrangement, sequence reads were collapsed and filtered. Productive Simpson clonality was computed per sample as the square root of Simpson's diversity index over productive rearrangements. TCRdb retrieved this table from immuneACCESS and kept in-frame rearrangements only. Not all clones are present; in checked studies, unresolved V genes account for under half, and no reason is known for the remainder. V and J calls and clone size follow that table, whereas D and trimming were derived from the DNA. The sample has 250,000 to 350,000 clones on record, approximately 84% of them singletons. The top ten clones comprise more than 1.1% of the sample.

Reading the germline V gene gives CDR1 SGHRS and CDR2 YFSETQ. V and J are trimmed by 9 bases and 4 bases, and the gene matches miss 13 bases of the junction. The cysteine opens and the phenylalanine closes a CDR3 of 15 amino acids. This entry keeps only the CDR3 DNA: 45 bases, framed from base 1. This clonotype originated in a human donor with COVID-19, enrolled during active disease. The donor label of this sample is uncertain. Sequencing was done on a sample of peripheral blood. This sequence uses TRBV5-1 and TRBJ2-1, and 7 bases in between align with TRBD2. The sequence in DNA is TGCGCCACCCGACTAGCTGTTGGGGTTTACAATGAGCAGTTCTTC. This yields the protein CATRLAVGVYNEQFF.